These 27 T cell receptor beta chains were sequenced from one sample in a study of radiotherapy plus CTLA-4 blockade in lung cancer. Assay: immunoSEQ multiplex PCR; the TCRdb copy retains only in-frame clones and omits some. The sample yields 55,000 to 85,000 clones, approximately 76% seen once. Sequencing was performed on peripheral blood, taken from a patient treated with radiotherapy plus ipilimumab. Receptor source: a human donor with non-small cell lung cancer whose response to radiotherapy plus ipilimumab could not be evaluated. Some clones in this sample may be carry-over from other donors' samples.

This chain uses TRBV19 with TRBJ1-5; D is unclear. The CDR3 has 13 residues. Germline V gives CDR1 LNHDA, CDR2 SQIVND (reference sequence). V was trimmed by 5 bases and J by 6 bases, leaving 11 bases between them. The CDR3 sequence: CASSLPPFQPQHF. CDR3 sequence (DNA): TGTGCCAGTAGTCTTCCCCCTTTTCAGCCCCAGCATTTT.

V is TRBV11-3 and J is TRBJ2-7, with a possible D match to TRBD1 (6 bases). Per the germline V gene, CDR1 is SGHNT and CDR2 is YENEEA. The CDR3 has 13 residues. V gave up 1 base and J gave up 6 bases, with 10 bases separating them. The CDR3 here is CASSLVQGSEQYF. In DNA, the CDR3 is TGTGCCAGCAGCTTAGTACAGGGAAGCGAGCAGTACTTC.

The rearrangement joins TRBV7-6 to TRBJ1-2; D is ambiguous. Trimming cost V 5 bases and J 2 bases, with 12 bases left between them. CDR3 length: 14 amino acids. Germline values: CDR1 SGHVS, CDR2 FNYEAQ. Written as DNA, the CDR3 is TGTGCCAGCAGCCTACCTCTAGACAACTATGGCTACACCTTC. Translation gives CASSLPLDNYGYTF.

The genes are TRBV6-1 and TRBJ1-5, with D tentatively TRBD1 (5 bases). V dropped 4 bases and J dropped 6 bases, with 13 bases sitting between them. The germline V gene encodes CDR1 MNHNS and CDR2 SASEGT. The CDR3 is 14 residues long. CDR3 in DNA: TGTGCCAGCAGTGGGGAGGGCGGGGGTCAGCCCCAGCATTTT. This encodes CASSGEGGGQPQHF.

This chain uses TRBV5-1 with TRBJ2-3; 9 positions agree with TRBD2. Looked up from germline, CDR1 is SGHRS and CDR2 is YFSETQ. The CDR3 sequence is 17 residues long. V lost 4 bases, J lost 0 bases, and 9 bases stayed unmatched. The CDR3 sequence is CASSRGSGGSSTDTQYF. Here the CDR3 DNA reads TGCGCCAGCAGCCGGGGAAGCGGGGGGTCTAGCACAGATACGCAGTATTTT.

This rearrangement joins TRBV13 to TRBJ2-1, with TRBD2 identical over 10 bases. The CDR3 runs 15 residues. From germline, CDR1 is PRHDT and CDR2 FYEKMQ (reference sequence). The V and J ends lost 5 bases and 6 bases, in that order; junction bases with no gene match: 7. The CDR3 region is CASSPASGGFNEQFF. As DNA, the CDR3 is TGTGCCAGCAGCCCGGCTAGCGGGGGTTTCAATGAGCAGTTCTTC.

This sequence joins TRBV7-9 and TRBJ2-1; 14 bases line up with TRBD2. With V trimmed by 4 bases and J by 6 bases, 8 bases remained unmatched. The CDR3 contains 17 residues. CDR1 is SEHNR, CDR2 FQNEAQ, per germline (reference sequence). The CDR3 here is CASSSLGLAGVFNEQFF. CDR3 DNA sequence: TGTGCCAGCAGCTCGCTGGGACTAGCGGGGGTCTTCAATGAGCAGTTCTTC.

This clone appeared a few times. J is TRBJ1-1 and V is TRBV7-9; D remains unclear. V lost 0 bases and J lost 3, with 8 bases in between. The CDR3 covers 14 residues. The germline V gene encodes CDR1 SEHNR and CDR2 FQNEAQ (reference sequence). This CDR3 is CASSLAGGYTEAFF. CDR3 sequence (DNA): TGTGCCAGCAGCTTAGCAGGCGGGTACACTGAAGCTTTCTTT.

The J gene is TRBJ1-2, the V gene TRBV28; D possibly corresponds to TRBD1 (5 bases). This CDR3 spans 13 amino acids. Germline-derived CDR1 and CDR2 are MDHEN and SYDVKM. The germline V and J ends were trimmed by 6 bases and 5 bases, with 13 bases remaining between them. The CDR3 coding sequence is TGTGCCAGCAGAGAGACAGACCATTATGGCTACACCTTC. Translated: CASRETDHYGYTF.

In its sample, this clone was seen once. The DNA of the CDR3 is TGTGCCACCCTTGACAGGGCTGGAAACACCATATATTTT. The encoded protein is CATLDRAGNTIYF. The gene calls are TRBV6-6 and TRBJ1-3; 7 bases align to TRBD1. This CDR3 spans 13 amino acids. Germline CDR1 MNHNY, CDR2 SVGAGI (reference sequence). V shed 10 bases and J 2 bases; nucleotides not matched to a gene: 5.

This clone was seen a single time. V usage is TRBV6-5 and J usage is TRBJ2-7, with 8 nucleotides matching TRBD1. CDR3 length: 14 amino acids. V was pared by 6 bases and J by 2 bases, with 6 bases of the junction left unmatched. Germline V gene sequence: CDR1 MNHEY, CDR2 SVGAGI. The CDR3 region has the DNA TGTGCCAGCAGCCACACAGGGGGACCCTACGAGCAGTACTTC. It specifies CASSHTGGPYEQYF.

CDR3 residues: CASSLSQISTDTQYF. In nucleotides, the CDR3 is TGCGCCAGCAGCTTATCACAGATTAGCACAGATACGCAGTATTTT. V gene TRBV5-1 combines with J gene TRBJ2-3; D gene uncertain. Between the trimmed V and J ends, which lost 2 bases and 0 bases, there was a span of 10 bases. This CDR3 is 15 amino acids long. Per the germline V gene, CDR1 is SGHRS and CDR2 is YFSETQ.

The chain joins TRBV7-6 to TRBJ2-2; D is possibly TRBD1 (6 bases). This CDR3 comprises 16 residues. Trimming removed 2 bases from V and 1 base from J, with 11 bases in between. The V gene's germline CDR1 is SGHVS and CDR2 FNYEAQ. The CDR3 bases are TGTGCCAGCAGCTTATCCGCAGGGGAGAACACCGGGGAGCTGTTTTTT. This sequence encodes CASSLSAGENTGELFF. Supplemented by reference TRBV7-6 and TRBJ2-2, the full variable domain reads GAGVSQSPRYKVTKRGQDVALRCDPISGHVSLYWYRQALGQGPEFLTYFNYEAQQDKSGLPNDRFSAERPEGSISTLTIQRTEQRDSAMYRCASSLSAGENTGELFFGEGSRLTVL.

The gene calls are TRBV4-1 and TRBJ1-3; D is unclear. Per germline, CDR1 MGHRA and CDR2 YSYEKL. The CDR3 length is 15 residues. The V end was cut by 4 bases, the J end by 4 bases, with 14 bases between. The CDR3 protein is CASSPLGFLGNTIYF. CDR3 nucleotide sequence: TGCGCCAGCAGCCCTTTGGGCTTCCTCGGAAACACCATATATTTT.

The V and J genes are TRBV9 and TRBJ2-5; tentatively, D is TRBD1 (6 bases). Germline loops: CDR1 SGDLS, CDR2 YYNGEE. The CDR3 covers 15 residues. V lost 0 bases to trimming and J lost 5 bases, with 14 bases between them. In nucleotides, the CDR3 is TGTGCCAGCAGCGTAGACCTACAGGGACGGGAGACCCAGTACTTC. Its translation is CASSVDLQGRETQYF.

The chain uses TRBV27 and TRBJ2-2; D possibly corresponds to TRBD1 (6 bases). Trimming took off 2 bases at V and 2 bases at J, with 12 bases between the two ends. From germline, CDR1 is MNHEY and CDR2 SMNVEV (reference sequence). The length of the CDR3 is 16 residues. Here the CDR3 DNA reads TGTGCCAGCAGTTTAAACGCAGGGGTAAACACCGGGGAGCTGTTTTTT. Translating it yields CASSLNAGVNTGELFF.

This chain connects TRBV5-1 to TRBJ2-3, with 9 nucleotides matching TRBD1. V was clipped by 6 bases and J by 9 bases; unmatched bases: 5. The CDR3 is 12 residues long. Germline V gene lookup returns CDR1 SGHRS and CDR2 YFSETQ. The CDR3 loop reads CASTVDRGTQYF. The CDR3 DNA is TGCGCCAGCACCGTAGACAGGGGGACGCAGTATTTT. Looking up the rest from reference TRBV5-1 and TRBJ2-3 gives the full variable domain: KAGVTQTPRYLIKTRGQQVTLSCSPISGHRSVSWYQQTPGQGLQFLFEYFSETQRNKGNFPGRFSGRQFSNSRSEMNVSTLELGDSALYLCASTVDRGTQYFGPGTRLTVL.

The chain links TRBV5-1 to TRBJ2-5, with a tentative D call TRBD2 (6 bases). The CDR3 is 14 residues long. V lost 0 bases, J lost 5 bases, and 11 bases lay in between. From germline, CDR1 is SGHRS and CDR2 YFSETQ. The CDR3 here is CASSLEGAGETQYF. In nucleotides, the CDR3 is TGCGCCAGCAGCTTGGAAGGGGCGGGGGAGACCCAGTACTTC.

The chain has TRBV19 and TRBJ1-5, with D possibly TRBD1 on 5 matching bases. The CDR3 has 16 residues. Trimming removed 1 base from V and 2 bases from J, with 12 bases in between. CDR1 LNHDA and CDR2 SQIVND come from the germline V gene (reference sequence). The CDR3 reads CASSIGGLLGNQPQHF. CDR3 bases: TGTGCCAGTAGTATAGGGGGCTTATTGGGCAATCAGCCCCAGCATTTT. Based on the CDR3 plus reference TRBV19 and TRBJ1-5, the full variable domain is DGGITQSPKYLFRKEGQNVTLSCEQNLNHDAMYWYRQDPGQGLRLIYYSQIVNDFQKGDIAEGYSVSREKKESFPLTVTSAQKNPTAFYLCASSIGGLLGNQPQHFGDGTRLSIL.

This clone was recorded a few times. The CDR3 protein is CASSLFGTGGEKLFF. The CDR3 DNA reads TGCGCCAGCAGCCTCTTCGGAACAGGGGGTGAAAAACTGTTTTTT. This chain joins TRBV4-3 and TRBJ1-4, with 8 nucleotides matching TRBD1. This CDR3 has 15 amino acids. CDR1 LGHNA and CDR2 YSLEER come from the germline V gene. Trimming took 4 bases from V and 7 from J; bases not matched to a gene: 8.

This clone was seen only once. The V call is TRBV5-1, the J call TRBJ1-1; D remains unclear. The CDR3 is 16 amino acids. Germline CDR1 and CDR2: SGHRS and YFSETQ. V dropped 2 bases and J dropped 3 bases, with 17 bases sitting between them. CDR3: CASSLGRTHGDTEAFF. In nucleotides, the CDR3 is TGCGCCAGCAGCTTAGGGAGAACCCACGGGGACACTGAAGCTTTCTTT.

The V and J genes are TRBV4-1 and TRBJ2-7; 9 bases align to TRBD1. The CDR3 is 16 amino acids. Germline V gene lookup returns CDR1 MGHRA and CDR2 YSYEKL. V trimming: 3 bases; J trimming: 1 base; junction bases outside the gene matches: 7. CDR3 amino acids: CASSHVGTGNSYEQYF. CDR3 DNA: TGCGCCAGCAGCCATGTGGGGACAGGGAATTCCTACGAGCAGTACTTC.

This chain joins TRBV28 and TRBJ1-2; D might be TRBD1 (5 bases). The CDR3 spans 15 residues. Trimming left V 3 bases short and J 3 bases short, with 14 bases between. Germline V lookup: CDR1 MDHEN, CDR2 SYDVKM. In nucleotides, the CDR3 is TGTGCCAGCAGTTTCAGTCTCAGGGCCCACTATGGCTACACCTTC. It codes for CASSFSLRAHYGYTF.

Only a few counts were recorded for this clone. The V and J genes are TRBV5-8 and TRBJ1-4; D might be TRBD1 (6 bases). CDR1 and CDR2 (germline): SGHTS, YDEGEE. The CDR3 has 16 amino acids. Trimming removed 5 bases at V and 3 bases at J, with 17 bases between. In DNA, the CDR3 is TGTGCCAGCAGACAGGGTTCTCTGGTCGCTAATGAAAAACTGTTTTTT. Translating it yields CASRQGSLVANEKLFF.

Only one count was recorded for this clone. The rearrangement links TRBV6-4 to TRBJ1-5, with no clear D. The CDR3 covers 14 residues. Germline-derived CDR1 and CDR2 are MRHNA and SNTAGT. Trimming took 5 bases from V and 4 from J, leaving 12 bases between them. The CDR3 DNA follows: TGTGCCAGCAGTACACGGGCGGGAAATCAGCCCCAGCATTTT. It yields the protein CASSTRAGNQPQHF.

Here the CDR3 reads CASSLAGTAMYGYTF. For the CDR3, the DNA is TGTGCCAGCAGCTTAGCCGGGACAGCCATGTATGGCTACACCTTC. The chain uses TRBV7-2 and TRBJ1-2; 7 bases agree with TRBD1. V lost 0 bases and J lost 5; bases outside the gene matches: 6. Germline CDR1 is SGHTA and CDR2 is FQGNSA. CDR3 length: 15 residues.

A single count supports this clone. This sequence joins TRBV5-4 and TRBJ2-7, with TRBD1 matching over 7 bases. Germline trimming cut 4 bases from V and 1 base from J; bases unmatched to any gene: 5. CDR1 and CDR2 from the germline V gene are SGHNT and YYREEE (reference sequence). The CDR3 has 14 residues. The CDR3 loop is CASSRQGRSYEQYF. The CDR3 nucleotides read TGTGCCAGCAGCCGACAGGGTCGGTCCTACGAGCAGTACTTC.